Below, one T cell receptor (beta chain) is given with its context. The sample is drawn from a study of blood T cell repertoires in COVID-19. Study at large: Sites across the United States, Italy and Spain contributed samples from acute and convalescent COVID-19. PBMCs, B-cell-depleted T cells, or T cells provided the cDNA or gDNA that made up the material.

In the original workflow: By means of reference gene primer amplification, nucleated cell counts were estimated. TCRdb's copy holds only in-frame clones and misses some; the assay was immunoSEQ multiplex PCR. D and trimming were read from the DNA, whereas the V and J calls and clone size are those reported in that table. Among hundreds of thousands of clones listed, roughly 90% were seen once. Membership in each cohort depended on participant-reported clinical history. The germline V gene encodes CDR1 KGHSH and CDR2 LQKENI. V lost 2 bases, J lost 9 bases, and 15 bases lay in between. The CDR3 spans 14 residues.

The TCR comes from a man aged 60 to 75 who had recovered from COVID-19. The V gene is TRBV18, the J gene TRBJ2-3, with a tentative D call TRBD2 (5 bases). Sequencing input: PBMCs or T cells enriched from blood (not recorded which). The CDR3 DNA is TGTGCCAGCTCACCAGGGAGCCCCCACACGACGCAGTATTTT. The encoded protein is CASSPGSPHTTQYF.